Listed below are T cell receptor beta chains from one sample, sequenced in a study of cytomegalovirus exposure and HLA in healthy donors. TCRdb keeps only in-frame clones here, not all; method: immunoSEQ multiplex PCR. The sample contains 150,000 to 200,000 clones, roughly 67% of which appear only once. Sequencing was done on a sample of PBMCs. The source is a woman aged 18-30 years in good health and CMV-seropositive. Both conserved end residues are part of each CDR3. Each record gives: V gene, D gene, J gene, clone size, CDR3 length, CDR3 protein, CDR3 DNA. The D gene is left open where the match is weak. Clone size is given for some rows only: seen once, a few or many times, or a class if the clone is expanded.

TRBV30	.	TRBJ2-5	.	12	CAWSANKETQYF	TGTGCCTGGAGTGCCAACAAAGAGACCCAGTACTTC
TRBV29-1	TRBD1	TRBJ2-1	.	18	CSVEALTPDRVTYNEQFF	TGCAGCGTTGAAGCCCTTACTCCAGACAGGGTGACCTACAATGAGCAGTTCTTC
TRBV5-1	.	TRBJ1-4	few	12	CASRAGNEKLFF	TGCGCCAGCAGGGCGGGGAATGAAAAACTGTTTTTT
TRBV30	.	TRBJ1-5	.	13	CAWNLGGNQPQHF	TGTGCCTGGAACCTAGGGGGCAATCAGCCCCAGCATTTT
TRBV10-3	TRBD1	TRBJ1-6	.	17	CAISEFQGQGVSSPLHF	TGTGCCATCAGTGAGTTCCAGGGACAGGGGGTAAGTTCACCCCTCCACTTT
TRBV27	TRBD1	TRBJ1-2	.	15	CASSFEARGIRGYTF	TGTGCCAGCAGTTTTGAGGCCAGGGGGATAAGGGGCTACACCTTC
TRBV6-6	.	TRBJ1-1	.	12	CASSSGVNEAFF	TGTGCCAGCAGTTCAGGGGTTAATGAAGCTTTCTTT
TRBV5-6	TRBD2	TRBJ2-7	.	14	CASSWAGGTYEQYF	TGTGCCAGCAGCTGGGCCGGGGGGACCTACGAGCAGTACTTC
TRBV6-5	TRBD2	TRBJ2-3	once	15	CASSYLGLATDTQYF	TGTGCCAGCAGTTACTTGGGACTAGCCACAGATACGCAGTATTTT
TRBV7-8	TRBD2	TRBJ2-1	.	17	CASSLAPWGGSYNEQFF	TGTGCCAGCAGCTTAGCCCCATGGGGGGGCTCCTACAATGAGCAGTTCTTC
TRBV14	.	TRBJ1-6	.	18	CASSQGPPTPSYNSPLHF	TGTGCCAGCAGCCAAGGGCCCCCGACTCCCTCCTATAATTCACCCCTCCACTTT
TRBV7-9	.	TRBJ1-1	.	13	CASSLQPNTEAFF	TGTGCCAGCAGCCTACAGCCGAACACTGAAGCTTTCTTT
TRBV27	TRBD2	TRBJ2-1	.	15	CASSSTSGGNNEQFF	TGTGCCAGCAGTTCGACTAGCGGGGGAAACAATGAGCAGTTCTTC
TRBV19	.	TRBJ2-5	.	13	CASRGLGQETQYF	TGTGCCAGTAGAGGACTGGGCCAAGAGACCCAGTACTTC
TRBV15	TRBD1	TRBJ2-5	.	17	CATSIRTGSGVWETQYF	TGTGCCACCAGCATACGGACAGGGTCGGGTGTGTGGGAGACCCAGTACTTC
TRBV30	TRBD1	TRBJ1-3	.	16	CAWGQVFQSSGNTIYF	TGTGCCTGGGGACAGGTGTTTCAAAGCTCTGGAAACACCATATATTTT
TRBV5-1	TRBD1	TRBJ1-2	few	14	CASSFGDRNYGYTF	TGCGCCAGCAGCTTCGGGGACAGAAACTATGGCTACACCTTC
TRBV19	TRBD1	TRBJ2-7	.	14	CASSPGQGPYEQYF	TGTGCCAGTAGCCCGGGACAGGGGCCCTACGAGCAGTACTTC
TRBV6-6	TRBD1	TRBJ1-4	.	15	CASSLGQATNEKLFF	TGTGCCAGCAGCCTAGGACAGGCAACTAATGAAAAACTGTTTTTT
TRBV7-9	.	TRBJ1-2	.	13	CASSLALEYGYTF	TGTGCCAGCAGCTTAGCCTTAGAGTATGGCTACACCTTC
TRBV2	.	TRBJ2-1	.	14	CASSGRITDNEQFF	TGTGCCAGCAGTGGGCGGATTACCGACAATGAGCAGTTCTTC
TRBV4-3	.	TRBJ2-3	.	16	CASSQDGRGDTDTQYF	TGCGCCAGCAGCCAAGATGGGCGGGGTGACACAGATACGCAGTATTTT
TRBV4-1	TRBD2	TRBJ2-7	.	14	CASSHSGGPYEQYF	TGCGCCAGCAGCCACTCGGGGGGGCCCTACGAGCAGTACTTC
TRBV6-5	.	TRBJ2-2	.	15	CASSPRPANTGELFF	TGTGCCAGCAGTCCCCGTCCAGCGAACACCGGGGAGCTGTTTTTT
TRBV27	TRBD2	TRBJ2-1	.	16	CASSSILAGGFNEQFF	TGTGCCAGCAGTTCAATTCTAGCGGGGGGATTCAATGAGCAGTTCTTC
TRBV10-3	.	TRBJ1-4	.	14	CAIKETATNEKLFF	TGTGCCATCAAAGAGACAGCCACTAATGAAAAACTGTTTTTT
TRBV5-4	.	TRBJ1-3	.	15	CASSPSGGYGNTIYF	TGTGCCAGCAGCCCCTCCGGGGGTTATGGAAACACCATATATTTT
TRBV6-5	TRBD1	TRBJ1-4	few	15	CASSYSRTGVEKLFF	TGTGCCAGCAGTTACTCGAGGACAGGGGTGGAAAAACTGTTTTTT
TRBV4-2	.	TRBJ2-1	.	15	CASSQVHRGGNEQFF	TGTGCCAGCAGCCAAGTGCACAGGGGGGGGAATGAGCAGTTCTTC
TRBV5-1	.	TRBJ2-7	.	13	CASSRDSPYEQYF	TGCGCCAGCAGCCGGGACTCCCCCTACGAGCAGTACTTC
TRBV4-1	TRBD1	TRBJ2-5	few	16	CASSQDLGTDQETQYF	TGCGCCAGCAGCCAAGATCTCGGGACAGACCAAGAGACCCAGTACTTC
TRBV18	.	TRBJ1-1	.	14	CASSPTGLDTEAFF	TGTGCCAGCTCACCAACAGGGCTGGACACTGAAGCTTTCTTT
TRBV19	.	TRBJ2-3	.	17	CASSIAGTYTSTDTQYF	TGTGCCAGTAGTATCGCCGGGACTTACACTAGCACAGATACGCAGTATTTT
TRBV29-1	.	TRBJ2-5	once	16	CSVEVGTAASGETQYF	TGCAGCGTTGAAGTAGGGACAGCTGCCAGCGGGGAGACCCAGTACTTC
TRBV23-1	TRBD1	TRBJ2-2	few	14	CASRPTGDVGELFF	TGCGCCAGCAGACCGACAGGGGACGTCGGGGAGCTGTTTTTT
TRBV6-6	.	TRBJ2-7	.	13	CASRTGSYYEQYF	TGTGCCAGCAGGACCGGGAGCTACTACGAGCAGTACTTC
TRBV28	TRBD1	TRBJ2-3	.	15	CASSPGQGISHTQYF	TGTGCCAGCAGTCCGGGACAGGGTATTTCGCATACGCAGTATTTT
TRBV5-1	TRBD1	TRBJ1-5	.	14	CASSEGQGHQPQHF	TGCGCCAGCAGCGAGGGACAGGGCCATCAGCCCCAGCATTTT
TRBV27	TRBD2	TRBJ2-1	.	14	CASSLLRGGSEQFF	TGTGCCAGCAGTTTGCTACGGGGGGGCAGTGAGCAGTTCTTC
TRBV7-2	.	TRBJ1-1	.	16	CASSLVGVGPNTEAFF	TGTGCCAGCAGCTTAGTAGGGGTTGGCCCTAACACTGAAGCTTTCTTT